This TCR beta chain originates from a study of blood T cell repertoires in COVID-19. Study background: Acute-phase and convalescent COVID-19 samples originated in the United States, Italy and Spain. PBMCs, B-cell-depleted T cells, or T cells were the source of the cDNA or gDNA that made up the material.

In the authors' methods: Reference gene primer amplification gave nucleated cell count estimates. The assay was immunoSEQ multiplex PCR, and TCRdb's table has in-frame clones only and misses some. V, J and clone size derive from that table, while D and trimming were established from the DNA sequence. The table includes approximately 46,000 clones, 90% detected once. CDR3 length equals 14 residues. Trimming shortened V by 1 base and J by 1 base, and 8 bases separated the two germline ends. In germline, CDR1 is SGHVS, CDR2 FNYEAQ. Source material: peripheral blood. This TCR derives from a man in his fifties with active COVID-19. The chain carries TRBV7-6 and TRBJ2-7, with no clear D. CDR3 region: CASSLGATSYEQYF. CDR3 DNA: TGTGCCAGCAGCTTAGGTGCGACATCCTACGAGCAGTACTTC.